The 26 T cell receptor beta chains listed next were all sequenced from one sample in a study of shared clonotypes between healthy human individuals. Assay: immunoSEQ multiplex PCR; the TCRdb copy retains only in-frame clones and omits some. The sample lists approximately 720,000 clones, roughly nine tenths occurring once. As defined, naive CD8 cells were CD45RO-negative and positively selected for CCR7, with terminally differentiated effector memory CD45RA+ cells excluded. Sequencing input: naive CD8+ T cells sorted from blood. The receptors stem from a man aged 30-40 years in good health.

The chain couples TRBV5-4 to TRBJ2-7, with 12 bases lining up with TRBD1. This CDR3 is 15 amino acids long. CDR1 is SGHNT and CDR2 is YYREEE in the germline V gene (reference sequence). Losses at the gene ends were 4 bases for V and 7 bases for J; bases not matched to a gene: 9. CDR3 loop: CASSPTGQGAGEQYF. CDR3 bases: TGTGCCAGCAGCCCTACGGGACAGGGGGCCGGTGAGCAGTACTTC.

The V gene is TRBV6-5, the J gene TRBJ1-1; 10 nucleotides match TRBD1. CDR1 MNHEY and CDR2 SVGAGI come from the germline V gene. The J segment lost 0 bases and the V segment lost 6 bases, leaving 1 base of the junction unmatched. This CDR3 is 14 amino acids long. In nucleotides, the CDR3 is TGTGCCAGCAGAGACAGGGGGCTGAACACTGAAGCTTTCTTT. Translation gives CASRDRGLNTEAFF.

CDR3 nucleotides: TGTGCCAGCAGCCCCGGACCTTCGCCGGAAAAACTGTTTTTT. Protein product: CASSPGPSPEKLFF. This chain links TRBV5-5 with TRBJ1-4; no clear D. Germline CDR1 and CDR2: SGHKS and YYEKEE (reference sequence). CDR3 length equals 14 residues. Trimming shortened V by 4 bases and J by 8 bases, and 15 bases separated the two germline ends.

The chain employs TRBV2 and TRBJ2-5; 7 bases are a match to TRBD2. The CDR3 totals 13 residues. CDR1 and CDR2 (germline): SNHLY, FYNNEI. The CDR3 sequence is CGVPGGPQETQYF. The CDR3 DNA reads TGTGGGGTACCGGGAGGTCCCCAAGAGACCCAGTACTTC.

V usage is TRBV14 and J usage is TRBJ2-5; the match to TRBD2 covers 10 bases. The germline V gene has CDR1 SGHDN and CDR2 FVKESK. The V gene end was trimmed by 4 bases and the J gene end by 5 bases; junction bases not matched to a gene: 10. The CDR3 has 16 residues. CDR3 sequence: CASSPPAGGPGETQYF. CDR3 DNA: TGTGCCAGCAGCCCCCCAGCGGGAGGGCCCGGGGAGACCCAGTACTTC.

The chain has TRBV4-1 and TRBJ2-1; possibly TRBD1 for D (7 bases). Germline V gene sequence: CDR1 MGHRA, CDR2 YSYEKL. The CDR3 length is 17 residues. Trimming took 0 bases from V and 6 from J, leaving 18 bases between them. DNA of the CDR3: TGCGCCAGCAGCCAAGATCGGAGCAGGGGGGAGTCCAATGAGCAGTTCTTC. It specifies CASSQDRSRGESNEQFF.

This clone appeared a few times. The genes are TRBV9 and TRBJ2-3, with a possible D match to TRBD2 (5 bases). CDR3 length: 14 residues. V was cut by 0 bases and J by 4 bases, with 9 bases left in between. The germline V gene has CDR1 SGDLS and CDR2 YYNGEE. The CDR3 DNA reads TGTGCCAGCAGCGTAGAGAGGGCGTCAGATACGCAGTATTTT. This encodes CASSVERASDTQYF.

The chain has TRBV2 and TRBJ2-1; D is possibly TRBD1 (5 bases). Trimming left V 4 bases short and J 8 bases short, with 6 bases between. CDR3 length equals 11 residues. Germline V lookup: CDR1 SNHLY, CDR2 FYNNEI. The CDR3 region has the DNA TGTGCCAGCAGTGTAGGGGATGAGCAGTTCTTC. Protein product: CASSVGDEQFF.

CDR3 in DNA: TGTGCCACAGACGAACCGGGACTAGCGGGAGTTGATACGCAGTATTTT. It encodes CATDEPGLAGVDTQYF. This sequence joins TRBV28 and TRBJ2-3; TRBD2 matches 14 bases. This CDR3 comprises 16 residues. Germline V gene lookup returns CDR1 MDHEN and CDR2 SYDVKM. After removal of 10 bases from V and 6 bases from J, the junction contained 12 bases not matched to a gene.

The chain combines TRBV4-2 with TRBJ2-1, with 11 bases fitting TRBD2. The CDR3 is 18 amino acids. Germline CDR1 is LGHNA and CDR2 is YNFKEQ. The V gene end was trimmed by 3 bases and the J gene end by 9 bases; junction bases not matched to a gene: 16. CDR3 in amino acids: CASSQAGTSGLKGSEQFF. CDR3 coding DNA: TGTGCCAGCAGCCAGGCCGGGACTAGCGGCCTCAAGGGAAGTGAGCAGTTCTTC.

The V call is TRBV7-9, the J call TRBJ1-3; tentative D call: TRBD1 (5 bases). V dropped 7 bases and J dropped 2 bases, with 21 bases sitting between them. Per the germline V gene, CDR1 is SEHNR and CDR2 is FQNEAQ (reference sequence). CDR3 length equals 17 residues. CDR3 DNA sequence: TGTGCCAGCACCGGGATTCCGGGACGATCTACTGGAAACACCATATATTTT. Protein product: CASTGIPGRSTGNTIYF.

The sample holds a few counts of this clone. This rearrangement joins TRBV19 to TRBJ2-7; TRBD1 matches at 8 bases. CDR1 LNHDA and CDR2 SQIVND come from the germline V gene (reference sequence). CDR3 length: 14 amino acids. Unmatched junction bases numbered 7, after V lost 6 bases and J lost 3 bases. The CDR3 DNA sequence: TGTGCCAGTAGCCGACAGGGGTTCGGCTACGAGCAGTACTTC. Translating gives CASSRQGFGYEQYF. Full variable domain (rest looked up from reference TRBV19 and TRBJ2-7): DGGITQSPKYLFRKEGQNVTLSCEQNLNHDAMYWYRQDPGQGLRLIYYSQIVNDFQKGDIAEGYSVSREKKESFPLTVTSAQKNPTAFYLCASSRQGFGYEQYFGPGTRLTVT.

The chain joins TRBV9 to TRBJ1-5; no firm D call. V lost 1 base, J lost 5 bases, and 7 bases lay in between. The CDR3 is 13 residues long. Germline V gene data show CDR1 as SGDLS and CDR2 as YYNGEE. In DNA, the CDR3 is TGTGCCAGCAGCGTACGGGGAGATCAGCCCCAGCATTTT. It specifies CASSVRGDQPQHF.

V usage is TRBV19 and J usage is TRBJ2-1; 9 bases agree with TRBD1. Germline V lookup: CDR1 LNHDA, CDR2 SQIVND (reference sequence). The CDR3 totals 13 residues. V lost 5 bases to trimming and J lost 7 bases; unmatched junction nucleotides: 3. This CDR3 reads CASSPDRGNEQFF. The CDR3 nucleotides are TGTGCCAGTAGTCCGGACAGGGGAAATGAGCAGTTCTTC.

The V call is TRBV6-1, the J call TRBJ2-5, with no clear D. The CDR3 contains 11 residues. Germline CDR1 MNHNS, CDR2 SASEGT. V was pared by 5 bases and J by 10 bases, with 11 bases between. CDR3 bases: TGTGCCAGCAGTTCCCAATTACGCCAGTACTTC. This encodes CASSSQLRQYF.

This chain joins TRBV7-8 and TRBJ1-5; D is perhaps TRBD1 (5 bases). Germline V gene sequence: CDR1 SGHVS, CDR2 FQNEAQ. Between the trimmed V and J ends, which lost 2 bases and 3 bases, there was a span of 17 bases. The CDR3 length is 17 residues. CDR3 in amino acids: CASSLSSGLLVNQPQHF. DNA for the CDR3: TGTGCCAGCAGCTTATCTTCAGGGTTGTTGGTCAATCAGCCCCAGCATTTT.

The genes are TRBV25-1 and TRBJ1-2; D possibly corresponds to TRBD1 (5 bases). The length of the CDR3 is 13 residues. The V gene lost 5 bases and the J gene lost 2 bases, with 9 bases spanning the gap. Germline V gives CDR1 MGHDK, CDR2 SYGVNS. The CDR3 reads CASSWDGNYGYTF. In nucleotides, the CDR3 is TGTGCCAGCAGTTGGGACGGGAACTATGGCTACACCTTC.

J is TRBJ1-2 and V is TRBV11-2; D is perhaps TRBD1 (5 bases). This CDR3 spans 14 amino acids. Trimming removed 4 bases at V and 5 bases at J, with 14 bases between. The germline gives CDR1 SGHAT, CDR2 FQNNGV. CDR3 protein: CASSWGGSRYGYTF. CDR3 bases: TGTGCCAGCAGCTGGGGGGGATCTCGGTATGGCTACACCTTC.

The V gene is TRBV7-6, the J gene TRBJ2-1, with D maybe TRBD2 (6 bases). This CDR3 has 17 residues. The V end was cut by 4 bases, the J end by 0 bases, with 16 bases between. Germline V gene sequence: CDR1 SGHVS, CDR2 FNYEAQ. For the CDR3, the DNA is TGTGCCAGCAGCTCACCCTGGCGGGGTAGCTCCTACAATGAGCAGTTCTTC. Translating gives CASSSPWRGSSYNEQFF.

The CDR3 here is CASSESSGNTIYF. The CDR3 coding sequence is TGTGCCAGCAGTGAAAGCTCTGGAAACACCATATATTTT. This chain links TRBV25-1 with TRBJ1-3; no firm D call. The CDR3 sequence is 13 residues long. Trimming took 2 bases from V and 0 from J, leaving 2 bases between them. From germline, CDR1 is MGHDK and CDR2 SYGVNS.

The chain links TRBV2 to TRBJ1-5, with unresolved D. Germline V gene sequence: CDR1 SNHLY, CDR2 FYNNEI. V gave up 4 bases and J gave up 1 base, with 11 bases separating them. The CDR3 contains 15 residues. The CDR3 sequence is CASSVPDASNQPQHF. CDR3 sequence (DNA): TGTGCCAGCAGTGTCCCGGACGCGAGCAATCAGCCCCAGCATTTT.

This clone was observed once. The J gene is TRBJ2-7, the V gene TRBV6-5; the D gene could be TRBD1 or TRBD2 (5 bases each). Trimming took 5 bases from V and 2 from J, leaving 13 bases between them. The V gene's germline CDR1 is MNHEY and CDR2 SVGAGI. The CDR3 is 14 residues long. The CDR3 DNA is TGTGCCAGCAGTCTTGGGGACGGAACCTACGAGCAGTACTTC. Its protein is CASSLGDGTYEQYF.

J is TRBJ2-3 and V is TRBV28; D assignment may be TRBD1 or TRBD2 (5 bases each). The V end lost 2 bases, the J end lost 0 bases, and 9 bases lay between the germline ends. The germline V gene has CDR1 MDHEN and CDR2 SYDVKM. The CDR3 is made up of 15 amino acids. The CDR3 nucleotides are TGTGCCAGCAGTTTAACGGGGACCAGCACAGATACGCAGTATTTT. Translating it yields CASSLTGTSTDTQYF. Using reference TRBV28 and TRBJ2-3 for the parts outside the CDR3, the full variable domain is DVKVTQSSRYLVKRTGEKVFLECVQDMDHENMFWYRQDPGLGLRLIYFSYDVKMKEKGDIPEGYSVSREKKERFSLILESASTNQTSMYLCASSLTGTSTDTQYFGPGTRLTVL.

In nucleotides, the CDR3 is TGTGCCAGCAGCCGGGACATGGAACTTTACTACGAGCAGTACTTC. Translated: CASSRDMELYYEQYF. The J gene is TRBJ2-7, the V gene TRBV7-9; the D gene is possibly TRBD1 (6 bases). CDR1 and CDR2 from the germline V gene are SEHNR and FQNEAQ (reference sequence). The CDR3 loop spans 15 amino acids. Trimming stripped 5 bases from V and 3 bases from J, with 17 bases between.

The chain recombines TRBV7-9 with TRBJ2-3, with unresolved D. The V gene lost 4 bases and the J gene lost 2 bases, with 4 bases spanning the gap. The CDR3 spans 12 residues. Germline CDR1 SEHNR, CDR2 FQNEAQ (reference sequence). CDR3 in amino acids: CASSYPTDTQYF. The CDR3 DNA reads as TGTGCCAGCAGCTACCCCACAGATACGCAGTATTTT.

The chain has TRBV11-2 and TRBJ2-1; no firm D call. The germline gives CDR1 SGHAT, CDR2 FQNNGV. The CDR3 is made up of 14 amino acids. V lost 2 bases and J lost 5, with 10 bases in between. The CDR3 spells CASSLIPNDNEQFF. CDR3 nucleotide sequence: TGTGCCAGCAGCTTAATTCCGAATGACAATGAGCAGTTCTTC.